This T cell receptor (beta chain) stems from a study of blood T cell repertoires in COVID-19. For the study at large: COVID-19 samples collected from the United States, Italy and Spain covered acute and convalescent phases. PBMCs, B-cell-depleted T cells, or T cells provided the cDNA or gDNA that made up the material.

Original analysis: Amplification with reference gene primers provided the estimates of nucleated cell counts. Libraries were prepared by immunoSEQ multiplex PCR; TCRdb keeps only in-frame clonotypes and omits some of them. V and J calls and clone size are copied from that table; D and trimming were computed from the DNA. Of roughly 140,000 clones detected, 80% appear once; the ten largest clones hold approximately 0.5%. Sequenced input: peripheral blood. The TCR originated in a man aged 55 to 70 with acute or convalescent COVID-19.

Written as DNA, the CDR3 is TGTGCCTGGAGTCCGGGATCCTACGAGCAGTACTTC. The encoded protein is CAWSPGSYEQYF. The chain uses TRBV30 and TRBJ2-7, with D perhaps TRBD2 (5 bases). In germline, CDR1 is GTSNPN, CDR2 SVGIG (reference sequence). The CDR3 covers 12 residues. The germline V and J ends were trimmed by 2 bases and 1 base, with 6 bases remaining between them.